Shown below are 17 T cell receptor beta chains from a single sample sequenced in a study of shared clonotypes between healthy human individuals. The method was immunoSEQ multiplex PCR; TCRdb's version includes in-frame clones alone and lacks a portion of them. Of about 2,200,000 clones listed, about 92% are singletons. Only CD45RO-negative cells positively selected for CCR7 counted as naive CD8 cells, so terminally differentiated effector memory CD45RA+ cells were excluded. Sequencing was performed on naive CD8+ T cells from PBMCs. Receptor source: a man aged 18 to 35 in good health. Some clones in this sample may be carry-over from other donors' samples.

The rearrangement joins TRBV11-2 to TRBJ2-3; 7 bases are shared with TRBD2. Germline CDR1 and CDR2: SGHAT and FQNNGV. Trimming at V came to 2 bases and at J to 2 bases, leaving 7 bases not matched to a gene. This CDR3 contains 16 residues. The DNA of the CDR3 is TGTGCCAGCAGCTTAAGACGGGGGGTACTCACAGATACGCAGTATTTT. This codes for CASSLRRGVLTDTQYF. Full variable domain (rest looked up from reference TRBV11-2 and TRBJ2-3): EAGVAQSPRYKIIEKRQSVAFWCNPISGHATLYWYQQILGQGPKLLIQFQNNGVVDDSQLPKDRFSAERLKGVDSTLKIQPAKLEDSAVYLCASSLRRGVLTDTQYFGPGTRLTVL.

The chain combines TRBV5-1 with TRBJ2-1; 7 bases are a match to TRBD2. The CDR3 is 17 residues long. V dropped 3 bases and J dropped 0; count of bases not matched to a gene: 9. Germline V CDR1 and CDR2: SGHRS, YFSETQ. The CDR3 loop is CASSWSGTTSSYNEQFF. The CDR3 DNA reads TGCGCCAGCAGCTGGTCCGGGACTACAAGCTCCTACAATGAGCAGTTCTTC.

J is TRBJ1-2 and V is TRBV5-1; 8 bases match TRBD1. Trimming cost V 4 bases and J 7 bases; bases outside gene matches: 9. The CDR3 covers 14 residues. In germline, CDR1 is SGHRS, CDR2 YFSETQ. The CDR3 is CASSPGQGSVGYTF. The CDR3 DNA reads as TGCGCCAGCAGCCCTGGACAGGGTTCCGTTGGCTACACCTTC. The variable domain in full, with the rest retrieved from reference TRBV5-1 and TRBJ1-2, is KAGVTQTPRYLIKTRGQQVTLSCSPISGHRSVSWYQQTPGQGLQFLFEYFSETQRNKGNFPGRFSGRQFSNSRSEMNVSTLELGDSALYLCASSPGQGSVGYTFGSGTRLTVV.

The V call is TRBV18, the J call TRBJ1-2, with TRBD1 matching over 11 bases. Germline V gives CDR1 KGHSH, CDR2 LQKENI. The CDR3 is made up of 15 amino acids. Trimming at V came to 3 bases and at J to 2 bases, leaving 2 bases not matched to a gene. The CDR3 DNA sequence: TGTGCCAGCTCACCTGGACAGGGGGCGAACTATGGCTACACCTTC. Encoded protein: CASSPGQGANYGYTF.

This sequence joins TRBV7-3 and TRBJ2-7, with 13 positions matching TRBD2. Germline values: CDR1 SGHTA, CDR2 FQGTGA. V lost 5 bases to trimming and J lost 7 bases; unmatched junction nucleotides: 8. The CDR3 sequence is 15 residues long. Written as DNA, the CDR3 is TGTGCCAGCAGCCCGGGACTAGCGGGAAGGTGGGAGCAGTACTTC. Amino acid sequence: CASSPGLAGRWEQYF. Full variable domain (remainder filled in from reference TRBV7-3 and TRBJ2-7): GAGVSQTPSNKVTEKGKYVELRCDPISGHTALYWYRQSLGQGPEFLIYFQGTGAADDSGLPNDRFFAVRPEGSVSTLKIQRTERGDSAVYLCASSPGLAGRWEQYFGPGTRLTVT.

The V gene is TRBV19, the J gene TRBJ2-1, with TRBD2 matching over 7 bases. J lost 10 bases, V lost 2 bases, and 5 bases had no gene match. Germline CDR1 LNHDA, CDR2 SQIVND (reference sequence). The CDR3 runs to 13 residues. Here the CDR3 reads CASSILAEGEQFF. In DNA form, the CDR3 reads TGTGCCAGTAGTATACTAGCGGAAGGCGAGCAGTTCTTC.

The V gene is TRBV5-8, the J gene TRBJ2-7; weak D call: TRBD1 (5 bases). Trimming pared 1 base from V and 6 bases from J, leaving 17 bases between. The CDR3 sequence is 15 residues long. CDR1 SGHTS and CDR2 YDEGEE come from the germline V gene. The CDR3 loop is CASSLKAFRGVEQYF. In nucleotides, the CDR3 is TGTGCCAGCAGCTTGAAAGCTTTTAGGGGTGTCGAGCAGTACTTC.

In its sample, this clone was seen a few times. The CDR3 DNA reads as TGTGCCAGCAGTTCCACCGGACAGAAACAGTTCTTC. Its protein product is CASSSTGQKQFF. The rearrangement uses TRBV27 and TRBJ2-1, with a tentative D call TRBD1 (6 bases). Trimming shortened V by 4 bases and J by 13 bases, and 14 bases separated the two germline ends. CDR3 length: 12 residues. Germline-derived CDR1 and CDR2 are MNHEY and SMNVEV (reference sequence).

The chain employs TRBV28 and TRBJ2-2, with D possibly called TRBD1 or TRBD2 (5 bases each). Germline-derived CDR1 and CDR2 are MDHEN and SYDVKM. This CDR3 has 14 amino acids. The V end lost 4 bases, the J end lost 6 bases, and 12 bases lay between the germline ends. The CDR3 sequence: CASSSPGRAGELFF. The DNA of the CDR3 is TGTGCCAGCAGTTCCCCGGGGCGAGCCGGGGAGCTGTTTTTT.

This sequence joins TRBV4-1 and TRBJ1-1; D not resolved. This CDR3 contains 14 residues. The V end was cut by 0 bases, the J end by 7 bases, with 12 bases between. Germline CDR1 is MGHRA and CDR2 is YSYEKL. For the CDR3, the DNA is TGCGCCAGCAGCCAAGATCTGAGGGCCAGTGAAGCTTTCTTT. Its translation: CASSQDLRASEAFF.

V is TRBV6-9 and J is TRBJ2-3; D remains ambiguous. This CDR3 is 14 amino acids long. Trimming cost V 1 base and J 1 base, with 6 bases left between them. The V gene's germline CDR1 is MNHGY and CDR2 SVAAGI. CDR3 protein: CASSYFQGTDTQYF. CDR3 in DNA: TGTGCCAGCAGTTATTTTCAGGGCACAGATACGCAGTATTTT.

As for this clone: Other nucleotide sequences from this sample produce the same CDR3. V usage is TRBV27 and J usage is TRBJ1-2; TRBD1 matches 7 bases. The trim removed 1 base at V and 7 bases at J, leaving 3 bases unmatched. Germline V gives CDR1 MNHEY, CDR2 SMNVEV (reference sequence). The CDR3 runs 13 residues. The CDR3 DNA reads as TGTGCCAGCAGTTTATTGGCAGGGGGTGGCTACACCTTC. Translation gives CASSLLAGGGYTF.

The chain recombines TRBV6-6 with TRBJ2-7; TRBD2 matches at 12 bases. This CDR3 is 16 amino acids long. In germline, CDR1 is MNHNY, CDR2 SVGAGI (reference sequence). The V and J ends lost 2 bases and 3 bases, in that order; junction bases with no gene match: 5. DNA for the CDR3: TGTGCCAGCAGTTACCAGACTAGCGGGAGTGGCTACGAGCAGTACTTC. Translation: CASSYQTSGSGYEQYF.

The chain recombines TRBV15 with TRBJ2-2; the D gene could be TRBD1 or TRBD2 (5 bases each). V was shortened by 2 bases and J by 6 bases, with 13 bases between the two germline ends. The CDR3 totals 15 residues. The germline gives CDR1 LNHNV, CDR2 YYDKDF (reference sequence). As DNA, the CDR3 is TGTGCCACCAGCAGAACACTCGGGGCGTCCGGGGAGCTGTTTTTT. Its translation is CATSRTLGASGELFF.

The V call is TRBV4-1, the J call TRBJ2-7, with 9 bases identical to TRBD2. J lost 4 bases, V lost 1 base, and 14 bases had no gene match. This CDR3 has 18 residues. The germline V gene has CDR1 MGHRA and CDR2 YSYEKL. DNA for the CDR3: TGCGCCAGCAGCCAAGGTTCTCCGAGGTTGGGACTAGCTTACGAGCAGTACTTC. It specifies CASSQGSPRLGLAYEQYF.

This CDR3 reads CASSLAGVSDTQYF. The CDR3, as DNA: TGTGCCAGCAGTTTAGCGGGAGTCTCGGATACGCAGTATTTT. V and J are TRBV28 and TRBJ2-3, with 7 bases lining up with TRBD2. The V segment lost 2 bases and the J segment 6 bases; nucleotides outside the gene matches: 5. The CDR3 has 14 amino acids. Germline V gene data show CDR1 as MDHEN and CDR2 as SYDVKM. The full variable domain, with the rest looked up from reference TRBV28 and TRBJ2-3, is DVKVTQSSRYLVKRTGEKVFLECVQDMDHENMFWYRQDPGLGLRLIYFSYDVKMKEKGDIPEGYSVSREKKERFSLILESASTNQTSMYLCASSLAGVSDTQYFGPGTRLTVL.

The chain links TRBV10-3 to TRBJ2-7, with 8 bases matching TRBD2. Germline CDR1 and CDR2: ENHRY and SYGVKD. After removal of 0 bases from V and 5 bases from J, the junction contained 6 bases not matched to a gene. The CDR3 length is 15 residues. This CDR3 reads CAISESRGSGDEQYF. The DNA of the CDR3 is TGTGCCATCAGTGAGTCTCGGGGTAGCGGGGACGAGCAGTACTTC.